This entry lists 3 T cell receptor beta chains sequenced from one sample in a study of beta chain features in type 1 diabetes. Expressed TCRB transcripts were sequenced because the entire RNA isolate underwent reverse transcription. This table comes from immunoSEQ multiplex PCR, and its TCRdb copy is limited to in-frame clones, with some not included. The profile covers hundreds of thousands of clones, with over 8.5% appearing a single time and about 0.037% taken by the ten largest. Sequencing was done on a sample of naive CD4+ T cells from blood. The receptor source for this set is a young woman in good health.

This chain joins TRBV9 and TRBJ2-3; D is undetermined. Germline V gene lookup returns CDR1 SGDLS and CDR2 YYNGEE. Trimming cost V 1 base and J 3 bases, with 6 bases left between them. CDR3 size: 13 residues. The CDR3 sequence: CASSVTPTDTQYF. The DNA for the CDR3 is TGTGCCAGCAGCGTAACTCCAACAGATACGCAGTATTTT.

This chain connects TRBV5-6 to TRBJ2-1, with 11 bases aligning to TRBD2. Unmatched junction bases numbered 16, after V lost 6 bases and J lost 2 bases. Germline values: CDR1 SGHDT, CDR2 YYEEEE. The CDR3 totals 19 residues. The CDR3 reads CASTPPGLAATPAYNEQFF. The CDR3 DNA reads TGTGCCAGCACCCCGCCGGGACTAGCGGCAACCCCTGCCTACAATGAGCAGTTCTTC.

The sample holds a few counts of this clone. J is TRBJ2-7 and V is TRBV11-2; TRBD2 might be the D (7 bases). CDR3 length: 17 amino acids. Germline loops: CDR1 SGHAT, CDR2 FQNNGV. V was cut by 0 bases and J by 3 bases, with 18 bases left in between. CDR3 in amino acids: CASSLDLGGGNHYEQYF. CDR3 nucleotide sequence: TGTGCCAGCAGCTTAGATCTTGGCGGGGGCAACCACTACGAGCAGTACTTC.